These 29 T cell receptor beta chains were sequenced from one sample in a study of human T cells and chemical hapten exposure. Time point indicated: pre-sensitization, week 0. The sample's treatment: therapeutic diphenylcyclopropenone sensitization with weekly scalp DPC. TCRdb passed the RACE reads through MiXCR, listing each CDR3 protein once. The sample lists 60,000 or so distinct CDR3 sequences, roughly 10% occurring once. This specimen consisted of whole blood, obtained in connection with sensitization to the hapten diphenylcyclopropenone (DPC). The receptors shown here come from a man aged 35 to 55 with alopecia areata. Some clones in this sample may be carry-over from other donors' samples.

V gene TRBV18 combines with J gene TRBJ2-5, with D uncertain. V lost 3 bases, J lost 5 bases, and 13 bases lay in between. CDR3 size: 14 residues. Germline CDR1 KGHSH, CDR2 LQKENI. CDR3 residues: CASSPKLGRETQYF. DNA for the CDR3: TGTGCCAGCTCACCGAAATTAGGGCGGGAGACCCAGTACTTC.

The chain uses TRBV28 and TRBJ1-4; TRBD1 aligns across 8 bases. With V trimmed by 5 bases and J by 13 bases, 9 bases remained unmatched. The germline gives CDR1 MDHEN, CDR2 SYDVKM. This CDR3 region has 13 residues. CDR3 amino acids: CASSQLGQGLLFF. In DNA, the CDR3 is TGTGCCAGCAGTCAACTCGGACAGGGATTACTGTTTTTT.

The chain has TRBV7-3 and TRBJ2-1; TRBD2 matches 14 bases. The CDR3 runs to 19 residues. The germline V gene has CDR1 SGHTA and CDR2 FQGTGA. V was pared by 1 base and J by 5 bases, with 10 bases of the junction left unmatched. CDR3 nucleotides: TGTGCCAGCAGCTTAATGGGACTAGCGGGAGAGGGGAAGGACAATGAGCAGTTCTTC. This translates into CASSLMGLAGEGKDNEQFF.

The chain joins TRBV9 to TRBJ2-3; D unclear. Trimming left V 0 bases short and J 0 bases short, with 8 bases between. This CDR3 is built from 15 residues. CDR1 SGDLS and CDR2 YYNGEE come from the germline V gene. The CDR3 sequence is CASSVEGLSTDTQYF. The CDR3 DNA follows: TGTGCCAGCAGCGTAGAGGGTCTTAGCACAGATACGCAGTATTTT.

This clonotype has a handful of counts. In nucleotides, the CDR3 is TGTGCCAGCAGCCTTCAGCAAGTAGAGACCCAGTACTTC. Translated: CASSLQQVETQYF. The chain is built from TRBV14 and TRBJ2-5; D is undetermined. The germline gives CDR1 SGHDN, CDR2 FVKESK. The CDR3 length is 13 residues. V was cut by 4 bases and J by 4 bases, with 10 bases left in between.

At least ten counts were recorded for this clonotype. V usage is TRBV30 and J usage is TRBJ2-6; D is unresolved. The CDR3 totals 16 residues. V lost 2 bases and J lost 2, with 13 bases in between. The germline gives CDR1 GTSNPN, CDR2 SVGIG (reference sequence). The DNA for the CDR3 is TGTGCCTGGAGTCGAGACCGGGTCCCTGGGGCCAACGTCCTGACTTTC. Translating gives CAWSRDRVPGANVLTF.

This clonotype was picked up a small number of times. This rearrangement joins TRBV7-2 to TRBJ2-1, with a possible D match to TRBD1 (6 bases). This CDR3 contains 16 residues. CDR1 and CDR2 (germline): SGHTA, FQGNSA. The V and J ends lost 5 bases and 7 bases respectively, with 21 bases between them. The CDR3 coding sequence is TGTGCCAGCAGCCCCGCCTCGGACCTAAGGGGGAATGAGCAGTTCTTC. Amino acid sequence: CASSPASDLRGNEQFF.

Many counts were recorded for this clonotype. This chain links TRBV6-2 or TRBV6-3 with TRBJ1-1; the D gene is possibly TRBD1 (5 bases). There are 13 residues in the CDR3. The germline V gene has CDR1 MNHEY and CDR2 SVGEGT. The V and J ends lost 2 bases and 5 bases respectively, with 9 bases between them. The CDR3 here is CASSYAGGTEAFF. In DNA, the CDR3 is TGTGCCAGCAGTTACGCGGGGGGAACTGAAGCTTTCTTT.

This clonotype was counted ten times or more. CDR3 DNA: TGCAGTGCTAGAGCCCCAGGGCTGTTACTGGACACTGAAGCTTTCTTT. Translation gives CSARAPGLLLDTEAFF. The chain combines TRBV20-1 with TRBJ1-1; D might be TRBD1 (5 bases). This CDR3 comprises 16 residues. Germline values: CDR1 DFQATT, CDR2 SNEGSKA (reference sequence). Trimming cost V 1 base and J 3 bases, with 18 bases left between them.

V usage is TRBV20-1 and J usage is TRBJ2-1, with D maybe TRBD2 (6 bases). Deletions cut 1 base from V and 0 bases from J, with 10 bases between. This CDR3 comprises 15 residues. Germline-derived CDR1 and CDR2 are DFQATT and SNEGSKA (reference sequence). CDR3 nucleotides: TGCAGTGCTAGAGGGGGGGAGAGCTCCTACAATGAGCAGTTCTTC. The encoded protein is CSARGGESSYNEQFF.

J is TRBJ1-2 and V is TRBV6-5; D uncertain. The CDR3 is 12 amino acids. V lost 5 bases to trimming and J lost 5 bases, with 9 bases between them. Per the germline V gene, CDR1 is MNHEY and CDR2 is SVGAGI. The CDR3 DNA reads as TGTGCCAGCAGTCCTGAGGGTTATGGCTACACCTTC. It specifies CASSPEGYGYTF.

This clonotype was detected only a few times. This rearrangement joins TRBV28 to TRBJ2-1; a possible D gene is TRBD2 (6 bases). Germline V gives CDR1 MDHEN, CDR2 SYDVKM. Trimming removed 6 bases at V and 0 bases at J, with 12 bases between. The CDR3 length is 15 residues. CDR3 coding DNA: TGTGCCAGCAGGTCCGGGACTTCCTCCTACAATGAGCAGTTCTTC. Translating it yields CASRSGTSSYNEQFF.

Many counts were recorded for this clonotype. CDR3 DNA: TGTGCCAGCAGTGGACTAGCGGGAGGGCCAGATACGCAGTATTTT. This encodes CASSGLAGGPDTQYF. The chain carries TRBV6-1 and TRBJ2-3, with 14 bases aligning to TRBD2. The length of the CDR3 is 15 residues. V shed 4 bases and J 4 bases; nucleotides not matched to a gene: 1. The germline V gene encodes CDR1 MNHNS and CDR2 SASEGT.

This chain links TRBV27 with TRBJ2-2; D might be TRBD1 or TRBD2, each matching 6 bases. CDR3 length: 14 residues. CDR1 MNHEY and CDR2 SMNVEV come from the germline V gene (reference sequence). Trimming left V 6 bases short and J 7 bases short, with 15 bases between. The CDR3 DNA is TGTGCCAGCAGGGTCGTGGGGGGCGGCGGGGAGCTGTTTTTT. Translating gives CASRVVGGGGELFF.

This clonotype has at least ten counts. The chain is built from TRBV5-1 and TRBJ2-7; 8 nucleotides match TRBD2. CDR3 length: 15 residues. From germline, CDR1 is SGHRS and CDR2 YFSETQ. J was trimmed by 0 bases and V by 4 bases; bases with no gene match: 6. CDR3 nucleotide sequence: TGCGCCAGCAGCCCCGGGGGGGCCAGCTCCTACGAGCAGTACTTC. Encoded protein: CASSPGGASSYEQYF. The complete variable domain, with remaining parts taken from reference TRBV5-1 and TRBJ2-7, reads KAGVTQTPRYLIKTRGQQVTLSCSPISGHRSVSWYQQTPGQGLQFLFEYFSETQRNKGNFPGRFSGRQFSNSRSEMNVSTLELGDSALYLCASSPGGASSYEQYFGPGTRLTVT.

The CDR3 region has the DNA TGTGCCAGCAGCCTGGGACAGTTTTATCAGCCCCAGCATTTT. Its protein is CASSLGQFYQPQHF. The chain has TRBV6-5 and TRBJ1-5, with TRBD1 matching 7 bases. Per germline, CDR1 MNHEY and CDR2 SVGAGI. Unmatched junction bases numbered 7, after V lost 6 bases and J lost 5 bases. The CDR3 consists of 14 residues.

A few counts support this clonotype. V gene TRBV6-5 combines with J gene TRBJ1-5, with a tentative D call TRBD1 (6 bases). Trimming shortened V by 4 bases and J by 2 bases, and 9 bases separated the two germline ends. Germline V gives CDR1 MNHEY, CDR2 SVGAGI. The CDR3 spans 14 residues. The CDR3 coding sequence is TGTGCCAGCAGTTCCAGGGGAGGCAATCAGCCCCAGCATTTT. Residues: CASSSRGGNQPQHF.

This clonotype has ten or more counts. The chain carries TRBV6-2 or TRBV6-3 and TRBJ2-7, with 8 bases lining up with TRBD2. V shed 7 bases and J 1 base; nucleotides not matched to a gene: 3. The germline gives CDR1 MNHEY, CDR2 SVGEGT. The CDR3 length is 13 residues. In nucleotides, the CDR3 is TGTGCCAGCACCCCGGGAGGGTCCTACGAGCAGTACTTC. Residues: CASTPGGSYEQYF.

The chain couples TRBV7-6 to TRBJ2-3; D remains ambiguous. With 4 bases removed from V and 2 bases from J, the gap between germline ends came to 13 bases. The germline V gene encodes CDR1 SGHVS and CDR2 FNYEAQ. The CDR3 consists of 15 residues. For the CDR3, the DNA is TGTGCCAGCAGCTACAACTCCTTCACCACAGATACGCAGTATTTT. It translates to CASSYNSFTTDTQYF. Full variable domain (outside the CDR3, taken from reference TRBV7-6 and TRBJ2-3): GAGVSQSPRYKVTKRGQDVALRCDPISGHVSLYWYRQALGQGPEFLTYFNYEAQQDKSGLPNDRFSAERPEGSISTLTIQRTEQRDSAMYRCASSYNSFTTDTQYFGPGTRLTVL.

This chain connects TRBV20-1 to TRBJ2-7; TRBD1 is a possible D gene (6 bases). The CDR3 contains 12 residues. Trimming stripped 3 bases from V and 5 bases from J, with 11 bases between. Germline values: CDR1 DFQATT, CDR2 SNEGSKA (reference sequence). In DNA, the CDR3 is TGCAGTGCTAGTGCAGGGGTCGACGAGCAGTACTTC. Its translation is CSASAGVDEQYF.

In its sample, this clonotype was seen a few times. The rearrangement uses TRBV25-1 and TRBJ2-5; 8 bases line up with TRBD1. The CDR3 loop spans 14 amino acids. The V gene end was trimmed by 3 bases and the J gene end by 6 bases; junction bases not matched to a gene: 6. CDR1 MGHDK and CDR2 SYGVNS come from the germline V gene. The CDR3 loop is CASSDPGGVKTQYF. DNA of the CDR3: TGTGCCAGCAGTGATCCAGGGGGCGTAAAGACCCAGTACTTC.

The J gene is TRBJ1-2, the V gene TRBV12-3 or TRBV12-4; 7 bases fit TRBD1. The CDR3 length is 14 residues. Unmatched junction bases numbered 2, after V lost 2 bases and J lost 2 bases. DNA for the CDR3: TGTGCCAGCAGTTTAACAGGGGAGAACTATGGCTACACCTTC. This translates into CASSLTGENYGYTF.

This clonotype was seen repeatedly, ten times or more. The chain is built from TRBV12-3 or TRBV12-4 and TRBJ2-1; D tentatively fits TRBD1 or TRBD2 (5 bases each). CDR3 length equals 17 residues. The germline V and J ends were trimmed by 0 bases and 0 bases, with 12 bases remaining between them. This CDR3 reads CASSLALRGSSYNEQFF. Here the CDR3 DNA reads TGTGCCAGCAGTTTAGCGCTGAGGGGTAGCTCCTACAATGAGCAGTTCTTC.

The table lists this clonotype with a few counts. The rearrangement uses TRBV4-3 and TRBJ2-3; TRBD2 agrees at 10 bases. This CDR3 is 17 amino acids long. Germline V CDR1 and CDR2: LGHNA, YSLEER. The V gene end was trimmed by 0 bases and the J gene end by 4 bases; junction bases not matched to a gene: 7. Here the CDR3 reads CASSQDGGLAGADTQYF. DNA for the CDR3: TGCGCCAGCAGCCAAGACGGCGGGCTAGCGGGAGCAGATACGCAGTATTTT.

This clonotype has just a few counts. This chain links TRBV4-1 with TRBJ2-1; D unresolved. V was clipped by 1 base and J by 2 bases, with 6 bases between them. The V gene's germline CDR1 is MGHRA and CDR2 YSYEKL. The CDR3 runs 14 residues. The CDR3 is CASSQGTTYNEQFF. CDR3 nucleotides: TGCGCCAGCAGCCAAGGGACGACCTACAATGAGCAGTTCTTC.

At least ten counts were recorded for this clonotype. This chain links TRBV10-2 with TRBJ2-5; D remains ambiguous. Per the germline V gene, CDR1 is WSHSY and CDR2 is SAAADI. With 2 bases removed from V and 1 base from J, the gap between germline ends came to 5 bases. The CDR3 loop spans 13 amino acids. The CDR3 bases are TGCGCCAGCAGTGAGGACACCCAAGAGACCCAGTACTTC. Its translation is CASSEDTQETQYF.

This chain uses TRBV6-1 with TRBJ2-5, with D possibly called TRBD1 or TRBD2 (5 bases each). Germline CDR1 and CDR2: MNHNS and SASEGT. This CDR3 has 15 amino acids. Trimming took off 3 bases at V and 2 bases at J, with 13 bases between the two ends. CDR3 nucleotide sequence: TGTGCCAGCAGTGAGAGGGGACGGTTACAAGAGACCCAGTACTTC. It yields the protein CASSERGRLQETQYF.

This clonotype appeared many times. This chain connects TRBV11-2 to TRBJ2-7; D possibly corresponds to TRBD2 (5 bases). V lost 6 bases to trimming and J lost 1 base, with 13 bases between them. The germline V gene has CDR1 SGHAT and CDR2 FQNNGV. CDR3 length: 14 residues. CDR3 protein: CASSYEGFSYEQYF. As DNA, the CDR3 is TGTGCCAGCAGTTATGAGGGCTTTTCCTACGAGCAGTACTTC. The full variable domain, with the rest looked up from reference TRBV11-2 and TRBJ2-7, is EAGVAQSPRYKIIEKRQSVAFWCNPISGHATLYWYQQILGQGPKLLIQFQNNGVVDDSQLPKDRFSAERLKGVDSTLKIQPAKLEDSAVYLCASSYEGFSYEQYFGPGTRLTVT.

For the CDR3, the DNA is TGTGCCAGCAGTGAGCCGGGACTAGCGGGAGGGTCCTCCTACGAGCAGTACTTC. Its protein product is CASSEPGLAGGSSYEQYF. This sequence joins TRBV2 and TRBJ2-7; 16 bases fit TRBD2. The CDR3 is 18 residues long. The germline gives CDR1 SNHLY, CDR2 FYNNEI. V gave up 3 bases and J gave up 0 bases; unmatched junction bases: 5.